Listed here are 10 T cell receptor beta chains from one sample, sequenced in a study of vaccination effects on CD4 cells after COVID-19. Before sequencing, viral peptide pools were used by the ViraFEST assay to expand antigen-specific CD4+ T cells. Researchers isolated CD4+ T cells once 9 to 11 days of culture had elapsed. A PCR test confirmed that the person had SARS-CoV-2 infection between March and December 2020. Method: immunoSEQ multiplex PCR; TCRdb's copy keeps in-frame clones and lacks some. The sample yields tens of thousands of clones, around two thirds seen once. Antigens of these TCRs are unknown. The sequencing used CD4+ T cells from PBMCs cultured with a peptide pool, collected before COVID-19 vaccination. Receptors originate from a human donor who had a prior SARS-CoV-2 infection.

The chain has TRBV19 and TRBJ1-6, with D possibly matching TRBD1 (5 bases). Trimming stripped 6 bases from V and 9 bases from J, with 18 bases between. The CDR3 has 15 residues. Germline CDR1 reads LNHDA; CDR2 reads SQIVND (reference sequence). As DNA, the CDR3 is TGTGCCAGTAGCCTAGGGGCAGGGTTGAGTTCACCCCTCCACTTT. Translating it yields CASSLGAGLSSPLHF. The complete variable domain, with remaining parts taken from reference TRBV19 and TRBJ1-6, reads DGGITQSPKYLFRKEGQNVTLSCEQNLNHDAMYWYRQDPGQGLRLIYYSQIVNDFQKGDIAEGYSVSREKKESFPLTVTSAQKNPTAFYLCASSLGAGLSSPLHFGNGTRLTVT.

The rearrangement joins TRBV9 to TRBJ1-2; 10 positions agree with TRBD1. Germline assignment: CDR1 SGDLS and CDR2 YYNGEE. This CDR3 comprises 14 residues. Trimming took 4 bases from V and 10 from J; bases not matched to a gene: 10. The CDR3 loop is CASSQNLGTGAYTF. The CDR3 DNA reads TGTGCCAGCAGCCAGAACCTCGGGACAGGGGCCTACACCTTC.

This sequence joins TRBV5-1 and TRBJ2-2; 15 nucleotides match TRBD2. V was pared by 4 bases and J by 5 bases, with 3 bases of the junction left unmatched. Germline loops: CDR1 SGHRS, CDR2 YFSETQ. This CDR3 is 16 amino acids long. The CDR3, as DNA: TGCGCCAGCAGCCGTGGACTAGCGGGGGGGACCGGGGAGCTGTTTTTT. It encodes CASSRGLAGGTGELFF.

The chain uses TRBV6-4 and TRBJ2-1; weak D call: TRBD1 (5 bases). V dropped 3 bases and J dropped 2 bases, with 5 bases sitting between them. There are 13 residues in the CDR3. Germline CDR1 is MRHNA and CDR2 is SNTAGT. The CDR3 here is CASSEDTYNEQFF. The CDR3 DNA sequence: TGTGCCAGCAGTGAGGACACCTACAATGAGCAGTTCTTC.

This clone came up a few times. The chain combines TRBV5-5 with TRBJ2-7, with TRBD1 matching 8 bases. The V gene end was trimmed by 1 base and the J gene end by 3 bases; junction bases not matched to a gene: 6. Germline V gene data show CDR1 as SGHKS and CDR2 as YYEKEE (reference sequence). The CDR3 is made up of 15 amino acids. The CDR3 spells CASSLFQGAFYEQYF. The CDR3 DNA sequence: TGTGCCAGCAGCTTGTTCCAGGGGGCGTTCTACGAGCAGTACTTC. Complete variable domain (other parts from reference TRBV5-5 and TRBJ2-7): DAGVTQSPTHLIKTRGQQVTLRCSPISGHKSVSWYQQVLGQGPQFIFQYYEKEERGRGNFPDRFSARQFPNYSSELNVNALLLGDSALYLCASSLFQGAFYEQYFGPGTRLTVT.

The genes are TRBV6-6 and TRBJ1-2, with a possible D match to TRBD1 (6 bases). The CDR3 is 14 amino acids. The V gene's germline CDR1 is MNHNY and CDR2 SVGAGI (reference sequence). The ends were cut back, 0 bases at V and 7 bases at J, with 12 bases in the middle. The CDR3 coding sequence is TGTGCCAGCAGTTACTCAGGGGGATCTGTTGGCTACACCTTC. Translation gives CASSYSGGSVGYTF.

The rearrangement uses TRBV30 and TRBJ1-6, with TRBD1 identical over 9 bases. V dropped 1 base and J dropped 0; count of bases not matched to a gene: 7. Germline CDR1 reads GTSNPN; CDR2 reads SVGIG (reference sequence). This CDR3 comprises 18 residues. The CDR3 DNA sequence: TGTGCCTGGAGTGGCACAGGGGGCGCGGCCTCCTATAATTCACCCCTCCACTTT. Residues: CAWSGTGGAASYNSPLHF.

The chain has TRBV2 and TRBJ1-2; 7 bases match TRBD1. V lost 5 bases, J lost 7 bases, and 13 bases stayed unmatched. This CDR3 is built from 15 residues. Germline CDR1 reads SNHLY; CDR2 reads FYNNEI. CDR3 DNA sequence: TGTGCCAGCAGTCCGGACAGTAGGACAGGACTTGGCTACACCTTC. Encoded protein: CASSPDSRTGLGYTF.

The V gene is TRBV20-1, the J gene TRBJ1-2, with 8 bases aligning to TRBD1. The germline gives CDR1 DFQATT, CDR2 SNEGSKA (reference sequence). Trimming cost V 3 bases and J 4 bases; bases outside gene matches: 4. The length of the CDR3 is 13 residues. In DNA form, the CDR3 reads TGCAGTGCTAGTACAGGGGGTCTCTATGGCTACACCTTC. Translated: CSASTGGLYGYTF.

This clone was detected once. For the CDR3, the DNA is TGTGCCAGCAGCGTAGGGCAGGTTGGGTACGAGCAGTACTTC. Its translation is CASSVGQVGYEQYF. This chain joins TRBV9 and TRBJ2-7; D is uncertain. V lost 0 bases and J 4 bases, leaving 11 bases between the germline ends. The germline V gene encodes CDR1 SGDLS and CDR2 YYNGEE. This CDR3 is 14 amino acids long.